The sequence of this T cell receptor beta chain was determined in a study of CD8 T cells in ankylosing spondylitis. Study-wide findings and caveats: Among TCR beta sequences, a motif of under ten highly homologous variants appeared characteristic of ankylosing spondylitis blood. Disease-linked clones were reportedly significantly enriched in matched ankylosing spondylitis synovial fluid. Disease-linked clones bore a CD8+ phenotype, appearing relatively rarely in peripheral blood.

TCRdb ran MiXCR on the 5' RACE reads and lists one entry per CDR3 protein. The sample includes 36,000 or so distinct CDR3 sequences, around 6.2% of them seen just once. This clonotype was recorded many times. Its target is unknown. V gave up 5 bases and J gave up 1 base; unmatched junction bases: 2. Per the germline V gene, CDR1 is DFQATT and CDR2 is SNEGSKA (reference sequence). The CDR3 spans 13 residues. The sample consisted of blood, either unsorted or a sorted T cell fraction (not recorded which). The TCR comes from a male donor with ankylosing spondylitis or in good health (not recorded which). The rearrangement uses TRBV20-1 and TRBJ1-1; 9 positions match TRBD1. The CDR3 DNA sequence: TGCAGTGCTTGGGACAGGGCGAACACTGAAGCTTTCTTT. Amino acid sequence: CSAWDRANTEAFF.